The sequence of this TCR beta chain was determined in a study of control samples from healthy donors and cancer patients. Generated by immunoSEQ multiplex PCR, the TCRdb table keeps only in-frame clones and is missing some. The table shows some 120,000 clones, with just over 90% occurring only once. The sequenced material came from PBMCs. The sequence derives from a man in his forties or fifties with head and neck cancer.

The CDR3 bases are TGTGCCGGTAGCACGAGAGGCCAAGAGACCCAGTACTTC. Encoded protein: CAGSTRGQETQYF. This rearrangement joins TRBV2 to TRBJ2-5; D gene unclear. Germline V gives CDR1 SNHLY, CDR2 FYNNEI. V dropped 11 bases and J dropped 1 base, with 14 bases sitting between them. CDR3 length: 13 amino acids.